Each of the 17 T cell receptor beta chains below was sequenced from the same sample in a study of blood T cell repertoires in COVID-19 (dated by TCRdb to 2018 to 2021). The protocol used for the library was the immunoSEQ multiplex PCR assay. Entries here come from immuneACCESS through TCRdb and include only in-frame sequences with V and J called. Some clones fail to appear in such tables; in the studies checked, an unresolved V gene covers under half of the shortfall, and the cause of the remainder is unknown. Recorded for this sample are 180,000 or so clones; approximately 87% of them occurred a single time. 10% to 11% of the sample comes from the top ten. Specimen: peripheral blood. These receptors were taken from a woman aged 55-75 years with COVID-19, enrolled during active disease.

The chain is built from TRBV19 and TRBJ2-3; 8 bases line up with TRBD2. J was trimmed by 3 bases and V by 6 bases; bases with no gene match: 11. This CDR3 comprises 16 residues. Germline-derived CDR1 and CDR2 are LNHDA and SQIVND (reference sequence). The CDR3 DNA is TGTGCCAGTAGCCAAACGCTAGCGGGCGCTACAGATACGCAGTATTTT. It encodes CASSQTLAGATDTQYF.

This sequence joins TRBV18 and TRBJ2-7, with D perhaps TRBD2 (7 bases). V gave up 4 bases and J gave up 2 bases, with 18 bases separating them. Per germline, CDR1 KGHSH and CDR2 LQKENI. The CDR3 extends over 16 amino acids. This CDR3 is CASSRGVGGAAYEQYF. The CDR3 DNA is TGTGCCAGCTCACGAGGTGTGGGGGGGGCCGCCTACGAGCAGTACTTC.

The V gene is TRBV7-2, the J gene TRBJ2-7; 8 bases fit TRBD2. CDR1 is SGHTA and CDR2 is FQGNSA in the germline V gene. Germline trimming cut 3 bases from V and 0 bases from J; bases unmatched to any gene: 7. CDR3 length equals 16 residues. The CDR3 reads CASSFGLAGVSYEQYF. CDR3 coding DNA: TGTGCCAGCAGCTTTGGTCTAGCGGGTGTCTCCTACGAGCAGTACTTC.

The chain joins TRBV11-3 to TRBJ2-5; TRBD1 matches at 12 bases. Unmatched junction bases numbered 8, after V lost 1 base and J lost 5 bases. Germline lookup yields CDR1 SGHNT and CDR2 YENEEA. The CDR3 has 17 residues. CDR3 protein: CASSLGTRDRGRETQYF. Here the CDR3 DNA reads TGTGCCAGCAGCTTAGGAACCCGGGACAGGGGGCGGGAGACCCAGTACTTC.

This chain links TRBV30 with TRBJ2-3; TRBD1 aligns across 7 bases. In germline, CDR1 is GTSNPN, CDR2 SVGIG (reference sequence). The CDR3 covers 10 residues. Unmatched junction bases numbered 4, after V lost 7 bases and J lost 9 bases. In DNA form, the CDR3 reads TGTGCCTCTGACAGGGTCACGCAGTATTTT. Translation gives CASDRVTQYF.

J is TRBJ1-5 and V is TRBV28, with TRBD1 matching 8 bases. Germline CDR1 reads MDHEN; CDR2 reads SYDVKM. The CDR3 runs to 13 residues. Trimming took 5 bases from V and 7 from J; bases not matched to a gene: 4. The CDR3 loop is CASSTGGGQPQHF. CDR3 DNA: TGTGCCAGCAGTACAGGGGGAGGGCAGCCCCAGCATTTT.

For the CDR3, the DNA is TGTGCCAGCCTGGACAGCCCTGGGTATGGCTACACCTTC. This encodes CASLDSPGYGYTF. V usage is TRBV6-5 and J usage is TRBJ1-2; weak D call: TRBD1 (6 bases). The germline gives CDR1 MNHEY, CDR2 SVGAGI. V was trimmed by 8 bases and J by 5 bases, leaving 15 bases between them. The CDR3 runs 13 residues.

The V and J genes are TRBV28 and TRBJ1-4; 8 nucleotides line up with TRBD1. Germline assignment: CDR1 MDHEN and CDR2 SYDVKM. Trimming cost V 6 bases and J 3 bases; bases outside gene matches: 9. The CDR3 covers 16 residues. CDR3 bases: TGTGCCAGCAGCTACAGGGGGGACCAGGCTAATGAAAAACTGTTTTTT. It encodes CASSYRGDQANEKLFF.

This chain links TRBV7-9 with TRBJ2-7, with a weak D call TRBD2 (5 bases). V was pared by 3 bases and J by 3 bases, with 24 bases between. Germline V gives CDR1 SEHNR, CDR2 FQNEAQ (reference sequence). The CDR3 is 18 amino acids. CDR3 DNA sequence: TGTGCCAGCAGCTTTATATCGCCTCCTAGCTTTGAAGGCTACGAGCAGTACTTC. Amino acids: CASSFISPPSFEGYEQYF.

This chain links TRBV7-2 with TRBJ2-7; 8 nucleotides agree with TRBD1. Germline lookup yields CDR1 SGHTA and CDR2 FQGNSA. With 5 bases clipped from V and 3 bases from J, the junction kept 15 bases outside the gene matches. The CDR3 is 17 amino acids. CDR3 amino acids: CASSQTAYRGESYEQYF. CDR3 in DNA: TGTGCCAGCAGCCAAACCGCCTACAGGGGGGAAAGCTACGAGCAGTACTTC.

This sequence joins TRBV6-5 and TRBJ1-3, with D tentatively TRBD1 (6 bases). Per germline, CDR1 MNHEY and CDR2 SVGAGI. This CDR3 spans 13 amino acids. V gave up 6 bases and J gave up 3 bases, with 9 bases separating them. CDR3 in amino acids: CASRQGGGNTIYF. CDR3 nucleotide sequence: TGTGCCAGCAGACAGGGCGGTGGAAACACCATATATTTT.

The genes are TRBV2 and TRBJ2-5, with TRBD1 identical over 10 bases. The V and J ends lost 6 bases and 1 base, in that order; junction bases with no gene match: 5. The CDR3 runs 15 residues. Germline V gives CDR1 SNHLY, CDR2 FYNNEI. The CDR3 DNA reads TGTGCCAGCAGGGACAGGGGGTCTATCCAAGAGACCCAGTACTTC. This gives the protein CASRDRGSIQETQYF. Using reference TRBV2 and TRBJ2-5 for the parts outside the CDR3, the full variable domain is EPEVTQTPSHQVTQMGQEVILRCVPISNHLYFYWYRQILGQKVEFLVSFYNNEISEKSEIFDDQFSVERPDGSNFTLKIRSTKLEDSAMYFCASRDRGSIQETQYFGPGTRLLVL.

The CDR3 bases are TGTGCCAGTGACTATAGCGGGAGTGGCAACGAGCAGTACTTC. Protein sequence: CASDYSGSGNEQYF. The chain joins TRBV7-2 to TRBJ2-7; 9 nucleotides match TRBD2. The CDR3 loop spans 14 amino acids. In germline, CDR1 is SGHTA, CDR2 FQGNSA. Losses at the gene ends were 9 bases for V and 5 bases for J; bases not matched to a gene: 11.

This clone has just one count. DNA of the CDR3: TGCGCCAGCAGCGCGGGACAGGGGAATGGCGAGCAGTACTTC. It codes for CASSAGQGNGEQYF. The genes are TRBV5-1 and TRBJ2-7, with 10 positions matching TRBD1. Germline V gives CDR1 SGHRS, CDR2 YFSETQ. V shed 4 bases and J 6 bases; nucleotides not matched to a gene: 7. CDR3 size: 14 residues.

J is TRBJ1-5 and V is TRBV3-1 (or the pseudogene TRBV3-2); D remains ambiguous. With 1 base removed from V and 0 bases from J, the gap between germline ends came to 16 bases. The CDR3 is 18 residues long. Germline V gene sequence: CDR1 LGHDT, CDR2 YNNKEL (reference sequence). CDR3 DNA: TGTGCCAGCAGCCAAGCTCGGGCGGGCCAGGATAGCAATCAGCCCCAGCATTTT. Its protein product is CASSQARAGQDSNQPQHF.

The rearrangement links TRBV6-2 or TRBV6-3 to TRBJ1-1; possibly TRBD1 for D (6 bases). V lost 0 bases and J lost 0, with 11 bases in between. Germline CDR1 reads MNHEY; CDR2 reads SVGEGT. CDR3 length equals 16 residues. The CDR3 spells CASSYSRGGMNTEAFF. For the CDR3, the DNA is TGTGCCAGCAGTTACTCGAGGGGGGGAATGAACACTGAAGCTTTCTTT.

This clone is a singleton in its sample. The V call is TRBV19, the J call TRBJ2-5; D gene uncertain. Germline CDR1 reads LNHDA; CDR2 reads SQIVND (reference sequence). Trimming took off 3 bases at V and 2 bases at J, with 7 bases between the two ends. The CDR3 extends over 13 amino acids. The CDR3 nucleotides read TGTGCCAGTAGTATCGTGACACAAGAGACCCAGTACTTC. Protein: CASSIVTQETQYF.